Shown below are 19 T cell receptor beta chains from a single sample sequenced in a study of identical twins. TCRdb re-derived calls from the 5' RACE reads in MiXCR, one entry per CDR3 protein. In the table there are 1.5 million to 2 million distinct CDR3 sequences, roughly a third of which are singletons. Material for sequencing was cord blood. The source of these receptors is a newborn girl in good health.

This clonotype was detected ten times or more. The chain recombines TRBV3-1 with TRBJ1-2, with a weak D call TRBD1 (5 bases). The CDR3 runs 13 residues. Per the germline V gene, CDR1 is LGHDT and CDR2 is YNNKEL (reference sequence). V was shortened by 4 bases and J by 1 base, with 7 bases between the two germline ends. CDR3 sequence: CASSPRVNYGYTF. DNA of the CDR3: TGTGCCAGCAGCCCCAGGGTTAACTATGGCTACACCTTC.

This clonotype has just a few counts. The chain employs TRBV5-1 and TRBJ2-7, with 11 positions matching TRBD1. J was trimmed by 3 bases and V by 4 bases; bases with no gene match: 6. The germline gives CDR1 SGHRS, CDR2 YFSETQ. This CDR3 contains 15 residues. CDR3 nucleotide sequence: TGCGCCAGCAGCCATCCGGGACAGGGGGACTACGAGCAGTACTTC. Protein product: CASSHPGQGDYEQYF.

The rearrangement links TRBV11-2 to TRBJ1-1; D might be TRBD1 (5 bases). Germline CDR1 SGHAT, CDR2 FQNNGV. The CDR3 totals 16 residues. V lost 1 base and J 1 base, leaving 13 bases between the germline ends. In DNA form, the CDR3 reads TGTGCCAGCAGCTTAGTGGTCAGTGGGGGGAACACTGAAGCTTTCTTT. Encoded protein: CASSLVVSGGNTEAFF.

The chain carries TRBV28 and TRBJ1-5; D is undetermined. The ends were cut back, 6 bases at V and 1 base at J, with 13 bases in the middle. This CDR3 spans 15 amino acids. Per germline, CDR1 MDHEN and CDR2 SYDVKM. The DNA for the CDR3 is TGTGCCAGCAGCAAGGCCAGGCGGAGCAATCAGCCCCAGCATTTT. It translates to CASSKARRSNQPQHF.

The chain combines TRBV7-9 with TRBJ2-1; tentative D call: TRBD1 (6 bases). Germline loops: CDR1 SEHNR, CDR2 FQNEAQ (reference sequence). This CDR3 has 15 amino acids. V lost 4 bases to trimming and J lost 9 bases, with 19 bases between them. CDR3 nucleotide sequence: TGTGCCAGCAGCTCCCGATCTATACTAGGGGGTGAGCAGTTCTTC. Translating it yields CASSSRSILGGEQFF.

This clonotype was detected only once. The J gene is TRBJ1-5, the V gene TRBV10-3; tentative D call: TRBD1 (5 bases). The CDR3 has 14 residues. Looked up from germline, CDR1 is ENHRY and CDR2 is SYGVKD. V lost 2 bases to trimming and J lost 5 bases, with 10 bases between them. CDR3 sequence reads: CAISEGALDQPQHF. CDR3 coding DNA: TGTGCCATCAGTGAGGGGGCCTTGGATCAGCCCCAGCATTTT.

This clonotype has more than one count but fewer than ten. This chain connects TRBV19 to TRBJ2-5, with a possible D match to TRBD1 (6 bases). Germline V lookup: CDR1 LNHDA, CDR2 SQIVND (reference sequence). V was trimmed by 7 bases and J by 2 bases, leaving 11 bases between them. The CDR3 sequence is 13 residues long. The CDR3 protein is CASTSQGQETQYF. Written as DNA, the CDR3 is TGTGCCAGTACCTCACAGGGTCAAGAGACCCAGTACTTC.

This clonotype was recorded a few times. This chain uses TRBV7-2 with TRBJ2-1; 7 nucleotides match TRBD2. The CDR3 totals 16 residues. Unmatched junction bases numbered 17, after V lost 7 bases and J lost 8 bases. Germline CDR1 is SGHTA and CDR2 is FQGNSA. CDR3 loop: CASKKQAGVGFHEQFF. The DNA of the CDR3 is TGTGCCAGCAAAAAACAGGCGGGGGTCGGTTTCCATGAGCAGTTCTTC. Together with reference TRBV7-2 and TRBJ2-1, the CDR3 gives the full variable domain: GAGVSQSPSNKVTEKGKDVELRCDPISGHTALYWYRQSLGQGLEFLIYFQGNSAPDKSGLPSDRFSAERTGGSVSTLTIQRTQQEDSAVYLCASKKQAGVGFHEQFFGPGTRLTVL.

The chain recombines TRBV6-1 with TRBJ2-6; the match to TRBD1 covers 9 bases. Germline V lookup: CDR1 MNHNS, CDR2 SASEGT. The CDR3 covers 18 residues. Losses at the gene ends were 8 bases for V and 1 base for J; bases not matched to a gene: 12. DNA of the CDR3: TGTGCCAGCGGTCAACAGGGGGCGAGGCCTTCTGGGGCCAACGTCCTGACTTTC. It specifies CASGQQGARPSGANVLTF.

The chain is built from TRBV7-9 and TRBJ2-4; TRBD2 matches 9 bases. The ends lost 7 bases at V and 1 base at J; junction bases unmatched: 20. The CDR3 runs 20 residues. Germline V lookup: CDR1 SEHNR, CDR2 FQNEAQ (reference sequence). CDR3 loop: CASTSLVGLAGNEAKNIQYF. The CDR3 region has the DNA TGTGCCAGCACCTCTTTAGTCGGGCTAGCGGGAAATGAGGCCAAAAACATTCAGTACTTC. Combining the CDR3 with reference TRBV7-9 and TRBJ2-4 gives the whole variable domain DTGVSQNPRHKITKRGQNVTFRCDPISEHNRLYWYRQTLGQGPEFLTYFQNEAQLEKSRLLSDRFSAERPKGSFSTLEIQRTEQGDSAMYLCASTSLVGLAGNEAKNIQYFGAGTRLSVL.

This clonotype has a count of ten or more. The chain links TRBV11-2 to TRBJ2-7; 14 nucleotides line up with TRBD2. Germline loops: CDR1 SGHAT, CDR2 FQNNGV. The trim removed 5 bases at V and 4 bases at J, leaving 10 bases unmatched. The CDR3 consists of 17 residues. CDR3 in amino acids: CASSAIRTSGGRYEQYF. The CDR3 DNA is TGTGCCAGCAGCGCGATTAGGACTAGCGGGGGGCGGTACGAGCAGTACTTC.

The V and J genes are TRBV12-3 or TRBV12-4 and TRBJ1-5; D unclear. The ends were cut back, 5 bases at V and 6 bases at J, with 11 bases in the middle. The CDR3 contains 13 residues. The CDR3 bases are TGTGCCAGCAGTGCCGCGCGAGGTCAGCCCCAGCATTTT. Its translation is CASSAARGQPQHF.

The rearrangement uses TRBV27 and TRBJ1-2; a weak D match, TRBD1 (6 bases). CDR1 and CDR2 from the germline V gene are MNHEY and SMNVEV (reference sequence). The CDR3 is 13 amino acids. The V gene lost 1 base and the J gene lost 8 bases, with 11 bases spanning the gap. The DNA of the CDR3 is TGTGCCAGCAGTTTATATGCCGGGGGCGGCTACACCTTC. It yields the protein CASSLYAGGGYTF.

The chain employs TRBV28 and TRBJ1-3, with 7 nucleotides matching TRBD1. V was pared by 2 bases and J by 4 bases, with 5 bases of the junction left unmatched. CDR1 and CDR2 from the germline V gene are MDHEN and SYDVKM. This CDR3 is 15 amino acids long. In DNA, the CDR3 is TGTGCCAGCAGTTTAAGGGGGCGCACGGGAAACACCATATATTTT. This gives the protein CASSLRGRTGNTIYF.

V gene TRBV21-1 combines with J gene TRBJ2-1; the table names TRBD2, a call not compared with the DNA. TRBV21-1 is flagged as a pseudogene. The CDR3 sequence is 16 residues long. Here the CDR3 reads CASPSLSGKPYNEQFF. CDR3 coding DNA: TGTGCCAGCCCTTCCTTAAGCGGGAAGCCCTACAATGAGCAGTTCTTC.

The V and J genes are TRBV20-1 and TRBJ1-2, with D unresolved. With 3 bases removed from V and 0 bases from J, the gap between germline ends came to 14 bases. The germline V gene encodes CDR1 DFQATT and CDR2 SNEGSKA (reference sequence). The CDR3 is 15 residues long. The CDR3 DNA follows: TGCAGTGCTAGCCCCTCGTCCAGGACTAACTATGGCTACACCTTC. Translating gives CSASPSSRTNYGYTF.

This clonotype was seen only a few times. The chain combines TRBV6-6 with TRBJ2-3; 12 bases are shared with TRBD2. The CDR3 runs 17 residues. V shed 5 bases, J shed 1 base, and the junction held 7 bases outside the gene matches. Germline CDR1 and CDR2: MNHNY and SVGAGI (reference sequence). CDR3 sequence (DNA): TGTGCCAGCAGTCTAGCGGGGGGGTTTTATGGCACAGATACGCAGTATTTT. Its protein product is CASSLAGGFYGTDTQYF.

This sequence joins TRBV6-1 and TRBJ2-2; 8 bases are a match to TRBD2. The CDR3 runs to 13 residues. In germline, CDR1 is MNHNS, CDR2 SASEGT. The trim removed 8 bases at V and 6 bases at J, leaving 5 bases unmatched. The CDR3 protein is CASSASGPGELFF. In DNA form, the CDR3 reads TGTGCCAGCTCAGCTAGCGGGCCCGGGGAGCTGTTTTTT.

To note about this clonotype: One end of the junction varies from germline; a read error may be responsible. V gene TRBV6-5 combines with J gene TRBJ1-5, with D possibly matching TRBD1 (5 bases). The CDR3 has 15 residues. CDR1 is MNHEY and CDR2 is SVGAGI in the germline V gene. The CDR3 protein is CASTKGGGVNQPEHF. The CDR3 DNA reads TGTGCCAGCACTAAGGGAGGAGGGGTCAATCAGCCCGAGCATTTT.